One and the same sample provided the 30 T cell receptor beta chains below, sequenced in a study of cytomegalovirus exposure and HLA in healthy donors. The PCR employed 60 Vbeta primers together with 13 Jbeta primers. Assay used: immunoSEQ multiplex PCR; TCRdb lists only in-frame clones, some missing. The sample carries more than 75,000 clones, about 76% recorded once. Sequencing was carried out using PBMCs. Receptor source: a woman aged 40 to 55 in good health and CMV-seropositive.

This clone was seen a handful of times. V and J are TRBV5-8 and TRBJ1-4, with unresolved D. Germline-derived CDR1 and CDR2 are SGHTS and YDEGEE. Trimming pared 1 base from V and 0 bases from J, leaving 7 bases between. CDR3 length: 15 amino acids. The CDR3 loop reads CASSLWGATNEKLFF. DNA for the CDR3: TGTGCCAGCAGCTTGTGGGGAGCAACTAATGAAAAACTGTTTTTT.

The V call is TRBV27, the J call TRBJ2-1; TRBD2 agrees at 11 bases. Trimming took 6 bases from V and 10 from J; bases not matched to a gene: 5. The CDR3 contains 13 residues. CDR1 and CDR2 from the germline V gene are MNHEY and SMNVEV (reference sequence). CDR3 residues: CASRGSGGAEQFF. In DNA form, the CDR3 reads TGTGCCAGCAGAGGTAGCGGGGGGGCCGAGCAGTTCTTC.

This chain uses TRBV30 with TRBJ2-7; D possibly corresponds to TRBD1 (5 bases). Trimming removed 4 bases from V and 1 base from J, with 14 bases in between. In germline, CDR1 is GTSNPN, CDR2 SVGIG (reference sequence). This CDR3 comprises 14 residues. CDR3 in amino acids: CAWNRQRSSYEQYF. The CDR3 DNA sequence: TGTGCCTGGAACAGACAGAGGAGTTCCTACGAGCAGTACTTC.

The J gene is TRBJ1-1, the V gene TRBV10-3; 7 nucleotides match TRBD1. The CDR3 is made up of 13 amino acids. Germline V gives CDR1 ENHRY, CDR2 SYGVKD. Losses at the gene ends were 3 bases for V and 6 bases for J; bases not matched to a gene: 4. In nucleotides, the CDR3 is TGTGCCATCAGTGATCAGGGGGGCGCTGAAGCTTTCTTT. This encodes CAISDQGGAEAFF.

The chain joins TRBV2 to TRBJ1-1, with D tentatively TRBD1 (5 bases). Trimming removed 6 bases from V and 1 base from J, with 9 bases in between. Germline CDR1 is SNHLY and CDR2 is FYNNEI. This CDR3 contains 13 residues. In DNA form, the CDR3 reads TGTGCCAGCAGGCAAGACAGGAACACTGAAGCTTTCTTT. It specifies CASRQDRNTEAFF.

This clone was seen a few times. This sequence joins TRBV4-3 and TRBJ2-7, with 10 bases identical to TRBD1. Germline V gene sequence: CDR1 LGHNA, CDR2 YSLEER. V shed 3 bases and J 5 bases; nucleotides not matched to a gene: 4. The CDR3 totals 14 residues. The CDR3 loop reads CASSHGTGDHEQYF. CDR3 bases: TGCGCCAGCAGCCACGGGACAGGGGACCACGAGCAGTACTTC.

The chain uses TRBV6-5 and TRBJ2-7; TRBD1 might be the D (8 bases). Germline CDR1 is MNHEY and CDR2 is SVGAGI. Trimming removed 2 bases from V and 2 bases from J, with 16 bases in between. The CDR3 has 16 residues. The CDR3 loop reads CASSYVRTGRAYEQYF. The CDR3 bases are TGTGCCAGCAGTTACGTGAGGACAGGGAGGGCCTACGAGCAGTACTTC.

The gene calls are TRBV9 and TRBJ2-6; TRBD2 is a possible D gene (6 bases). Between the trimmed V and J ends, which lost 4 bases and 0 bases, there was a span of 17 bases. CDR1 and CDR2 (germline): SGDLS, YYNGEE. The CDR3 spans 18 residues. The CDR3 is CASSRRGPLPSGANVLTF. CDR3 nucleotide sequence: TGTGCCAGCAGCAGGAGGGGCCCACTCCCCTCTGGGGCCAACGTCCTGACTTTC. Using reference TRBV9 and TRBJ2-6 for the parts outside the CDR3, the full variable domain is DSGVTQTPKHLITATGQRVTLRCSPRSGDLSVYWYQQSLDQGLQFLIQYYNGEERAKGNILERFSAQQFPDLHSELNLSSLELGDSALYFCASSRRGPLPSGANVLTFGAGSRLTVL.

The chain carries TRBV6-4 and TRBJ1-1; D uncertain. Trimming stripped 4 bases from V and 10 bases from J, with 16 bases between. Germline V lookup: CDR1 MRHNA, CDR2 SNTAGT. This CDR3 has 13 amino acids. In DNA form, the CDR3 reads TGTGCCAGCAGTGCCGACTTCGGGTCGAGAGCTTTCTTT. It translates to CASSADFGSRAFF.

This chain connects TRBV9 to TRBJ1-1; TRBD1 is a possible D gene (5 bases). The V and J ends lost 5 bases and 6 bases respectively, with 14 bases between them. Germline V gives CDR1 SGDLS, CDR2 YYNGEE. The CDR3 has 13 amino acids. Here the CDR3 DNA reads TGTGCCAGCAGTGACGGGGGTCTTCCTGAAGCTTTCTTT. Translation: CASSDGGLPEAFF. The whole variable domain, filled in from reference TRBV9 and TRBJ1-1, reads DSGVTQTPKHLITATGQRVTLRCSPRSGDLSVYWYQQSLDQGLQFLIQYYNGEERAKGNILERFSAQQFPDLHSELNLSSLELGDSALYFCASSDGGLPEAFFGQGTRLTVV.

This sequence joins TRBV28 and TRBJ1-1; no reliable D call. Germline CDR1 is MDHEN and CDR2 is SYDVKM. This CDR3 spans 13 amino acids. V dropped 3 bases and J dropped 10 bases, with 15 bases sitting between them. CDR3 bases: TGTGCCAGCAGTTTGGAAGACCTAAGAGGAGCTTTCTTT. Residues: CASSLEDLRGAFF.

This clone showed up just once. The chain employs TRBV10-3 and TRBJ2-1, with TRBD2 matching over 7 bases. Germline V lookup: CDR1 ENHRY, CDR2 SYGVKD. V shed 6 bases and J 7 bases; nucleotides not matched to a gene: 9. CDR3 length equals 14 residues. The CDR3 reads CAISLGRGLNEQFF. The CDR3 region has the DNA TGTGCCATCAGCTTAGGGAGGGGCTTGAATGAGCAGTTCTTC.

V gene TRBV4-1 combines with J gene TRBJ1-2; maybe TRBD1 (6 bases). The length of the CDR3 is 17 residues. V was pared by 0 bases and J by 8 bases, with 22 bases between. The germline CDR1 and CDR2 sequences are MGHRA and YSYEKL. CDR3 sequence: CASSQEVGGAGRLGYTF. The CDR3 bases are TGCGCCAGCAGCCAAGAAGTTGGGGGGGCAGGGCGGTTAGGCTACACCTTC.

There are a few counts of this clone. This sample includes further DNA sequences coding for the same CDR3. The J gene is TRBJ1-1, the V gene TRBV7-9, with 9 bases that match TRBD1. CDR1 and CDR2 from the germline V gene are SEHNR and FQNEAQ (reference sequence). This CDR3 is built from 15 residues. The V segment lost 3 bases and the J segment 0 bases; nucleotides outside the gene matches: 2. CDR3 region: CASSLGQGLNTEAFF. The CDR3 coding sequence is TGTGCCAGCAGCTTGGGACAGGGACTGAACACTGAAGCTTTCTTT.

Only one count was recorded for this clone. The V call is TRBV13, the J call TRBJ2-2; the match to TRBD2 covers 11 bases. The J segment lost 6 bases and the V segment lost 4 bases, leaving 7 bases of the junction unmatched. There are 16 residues in the CDR3. The germline V gene has CDR1 PRHDT and CDR2 FYEKMQ (reference sequence). The CDR3 loop is CASSSRLAGFPGELFF. In DNA, the CDR3 is TGTGCCAGCAGCTCCCGACTAGCGGGATTCCCCGGGGAGCTGTTTTTT. The variable domain in full, completed from reference TRBV13 and TRBJ2-2, reads AAGVIQSPRHLIKEKRETATLKCYPIPRHDTVYWYQQGPGQDPQFLISFYEKMQSDKGSIPDRFSAQQFSDYHSELNMSSLELGDSALYFCASSSRLAGFPGELFFGEGSRLTVL.

In its sample, this clone was seen once. The V call is TRBV5-4, the J call TRBJ2-1; 12 bases map to TRBD2. This CDR3 spans 16 amino acids. CDR1 is SGHNT and CDR2 is YYREEE in the germline V gene (reference sequence). Unmatched junction bases numbered 8, after V lost 4 bases and J lost 6 bases. Here the CDR3 reads CASSAEGLAGLNEQFF. The CDR3 DNA follows: TGTGCCAGCAGCGCGGAGGGACTAGCGGGCCTCAATGAGCAGTTCTTC. The full variable domain, its missing parts supplied by reference TRBV5-4 and TRBJ2-1, is ETGVTQSPTHLIKTRGQQVTLRCSSQSGHNTVSWYQQALGQGPQFIFQYYREEENGRGNFPPRFSGLQFPNYSSELNVNALELDDSALYLCASSAEGLAGLNEQFFGPGTRLTVL.

This chain connects TRBV19 to TRBJ1-5, with TRBD1 matching over 7 bases. Germline CDR1 reads LNHDA; CDR2 reads SQIVND (reference sequence). The CDR3 contains 15 residues. J was trimmed by 0 bases and V by 7 bases; bases with no gene match: 6. The CDR3 bases are TGTGCCAGTATAACAGGGGTTGGTAGCAATCAGCCCCAGCATTTT. The encoded protein is CASITGVGSNQPQHF.

The chain links TRBV18 to TRBJ2-1, with unresolved D. The V and J ends lost 2 bases and 4 bases respectively, with 6 bases between them. The CDR3 contains 13 residues. Germline lookup yields CDR1 KGHSH and CDR2 LQKENI. The CDR3 loop reads CASSPDWYNEQFF. The CDR3 bases are TGTGCCAGCTCACCAGACTGGTACAATGAGCAGTTCTTC.

This chain joins TRBV5-1 and TRBJ2-2; D is possibly TRBD2 (6 bases). This CDR3 is built from 12 residues. CDR1 SGHRS and CDR2 YFSETQ come from the germline V gene. The germline V and J ends were trimmed by 4 bases and 9 bases, with 10 bases remaining between them. CDR3 sequence reads: CASSPEGWELFF. CDR3 in DNA: TGCGCCAGCAGCCCGGAGGGATGGGAGCTGTTTTTT.

This chain connects TRBV19 to TRBJ2-5; perhaps TRBD1 as D (5 bases). The V end was cut by 5 bases, the J end by 2 bases, with 9 bases between. From germline, CDR1 is LNHDA and CDR2 SQIVND (reference sequence). This CDR3 is 13 amino acids long. CDR3 sequence: CASSRQIQETQYF. In DNA form, the CDR3 reads TGTGCCAGTAGTCGACAGATACAAGAGACCCAGTACTTC.

V gene TRBV7-9 combines with J gene TRBJ2-5; D is undetermined. Judging by the DNA end, TRBJ2-7 fits better; the J call may be wrong. Germline V lookup: CDR1 SEHNR, CDR2 FQNEAQ (reference sequence). The CDR3 covers 13 residues. The CDR3 protein is CASSPEVIYEQYF. CDR3 bases: TGTGCCAGCAGCCCCGAAGTGATATACGAGCAGTACTTC.

The rearrangement joins TRBV6-1 to TRBJ2-2; 13 positions agree with TRBD2. Germline assignment: CDR1 MNHNS and CDR2 SASEGT. Germline trimming cut 6 bases from V and 3 bases from J; bases unmatched to any gene: 1. This CDR3 spans 15 amino acids. The CDR3 nucleotides read TGTGCCAGCAGGGGACTAGCGGGATACACCGGGGAGCTGTTTTTT. It is translated as CASRGLAGYTGELFF.

This rearrangement joins TRBV6-1 to TRBJ1-1; no clear D. Trimming took 3 bases from V and 11 from J, leaving 22 bases between them. Germline loops: CDR1 MNHNS, CDR2 SASEGT. The CDR3 sequence is 15 residues long. The CDR3 region is CASSDGRQDRPRAFF. The CDR3 region has the DNA TGTGCCAGCAGTGACGGGAGGCAGGACCGCCCGAGGGCTTTCTTT.

This chain connects TRBV6-1 to TRBJ1-6; D remains ambiguous. CDR1 and CDR2 from the germline V gene are MNHNS and SASEGT. The CDR3 spans 11 residues. V lost 4 bases and J lost 9, with 4 bases in between. The CDR3 spells CASSGSSPLHF. The DNA for the CDR3 is TGTGCCAGCAGTGGGAGTTCACCCCTCCACTTT.

This clone was counted between two and nine times. The gene calls are TRBV9 and TRBJ2-5; TRBD2 agrees at 9 bases. The last part of the DNA fits TRBJ2-7 better; the J call may be wrong. Germline CDR1 and CDR2: SGDLS and YYNGEE. This CDR3 contains 13 residues. CDR3 region: CASSVSGSYEQYF. The CDR3 bases are TGTGCCAGCAGCGTTAGCGGGAGCTACGAGCAGTACTTC.

The genes are TRBV5-1 and TRBJ1-1; D is uncertain. This CDR3 region has 13 residues. Germline CDR1 is SGHRS and CDR2 is YFSETQ. V was pared by 0 bases and J by 1 base, with 4 bases between. CDR3 sequence reads: CASSLDRNTEAFF. Written as DNA, the CDR3 is TGCGCCAGCAGCTTGGACAGGAACACTGAAGCTTTCTTT.

The gene calls are TRBV28 and TRBJ1-3, with TRBD1 identical over 7 bases. The V and J ends lost 8 bases and 14 bases, in that order; junction bases with no gene match: 12. From germline, CDR1 is MDHEN and CDR2 SYDVKM. The CDR3 loop spans 12 amino acids. CDR3 nucleotides: TGTGCCAGCCAAAATGTAGGGGGCCGCCTATATTTT. It is translated as CASQNVGGRLYF.

The rearrangement joins TRBV7-6 to TRBJ1-5; D gene unclear. V shed 3 bases and J shed 6 bases, with 18 bases lying between them. This CDR3 spans 16 amino acids. Germline V gene lookup returns CDR1 SGHVS and CDR2 FNYEAQ. The CDR3 loop is CASSFRPGGSVQPQHF. The CDR3 coding sequence is TGTGCCAGCAGCTTCCGCCCAGGTGGATCTGTTCAGCCCCAGCATTTT.

This chain connects TRBV5-6 to TRBJ1-5; the D is unclear. Looked up from germline, CDR1 is SGHDT and CDR2 is YYEEEE. The CDR3 is 16 amino acids. Trimming took 2 bases from V and 0 from J, leaving 12 bases between them. The CDR3: CASSLLSATSNQPQHF. In nucleotides, the CDR3 is TGTGCCAGCAGCTTACTTAGTGCTACTAGCAATCAGCCCCAGCATTTT.

The rearrangement joins TRBV7-2 to TRBJ2-1; 11 nucleotides align to TRBD2. V shed 2 bases and J 6 bases; nucleotides not matched to a gene: 6. This CDR3 region has 16 residues. Germline lookup yields CDR1 SGHTA and CDR2 FQGNSA. CDR3 amino acids: CASSLTTGLAANEQFF. The CDR3 DNA reads TGTGCCAGCAGCTTAACGACGGGACTAGCGGCCAATGAGCAGTTCTTC.